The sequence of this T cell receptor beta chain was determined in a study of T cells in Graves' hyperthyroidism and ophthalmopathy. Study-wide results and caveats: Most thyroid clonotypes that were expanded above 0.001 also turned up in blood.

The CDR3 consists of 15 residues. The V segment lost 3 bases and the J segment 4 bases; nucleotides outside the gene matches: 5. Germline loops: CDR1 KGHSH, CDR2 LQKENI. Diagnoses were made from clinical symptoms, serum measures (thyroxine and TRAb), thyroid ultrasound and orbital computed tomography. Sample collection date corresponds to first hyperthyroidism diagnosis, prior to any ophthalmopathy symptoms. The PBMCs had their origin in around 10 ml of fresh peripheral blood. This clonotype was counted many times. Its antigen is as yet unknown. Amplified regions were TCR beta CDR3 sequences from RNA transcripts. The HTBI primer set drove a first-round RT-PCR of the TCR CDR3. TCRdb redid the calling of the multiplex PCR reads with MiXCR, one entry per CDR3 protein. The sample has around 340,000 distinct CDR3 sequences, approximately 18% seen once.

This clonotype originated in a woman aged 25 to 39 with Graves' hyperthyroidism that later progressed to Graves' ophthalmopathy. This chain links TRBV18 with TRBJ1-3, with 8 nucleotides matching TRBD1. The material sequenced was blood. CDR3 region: CASSPQGADGNTIYF. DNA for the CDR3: TGTGCCAGCTCACCCCAGGGGGCCGACGGAAACACCATATATTTT.